Described below is a single T cell receptor (beta chain) sequence and its context. These data originate in a study of blood T cell repertoires in COVID-19. Participant ages covered 18 to 89 years across 20 to 25 US areas. Participant-given clinical history determined each cohort assignment. Method: immunoSEQ multiplex PCR; TCRdb's copy keeps in-frame clones and lacks some. The sample has under 300,000 clones, roughly nine tenths seen once. CDR1 is MNHEY and CDR2 is SMNVEV in the germline V gene (reference sequence). This CDR3 has 15 residues. V was trimmed by 4 bases and J by 4 bases, leaving 16 bases between them.

The sequence was collected from a woman under 30 who had recovered from COVID-19. Sequencing input: PBMCs or T cells enriched from blood (not recorded which). The rearrangement joins TRBV27 to TRBJ1-2; D unclear. CDR3 loop: CASSSRGATFYGYTF. DNA of the CDR3: TGTGCCAGCAGTTCTCGAGGAGCTACCTTCTATGGCTACACCTTC.